The 23 T cell receptor beta chains listed next were all sequenced from one sample in a study of Ad26.COV2.S vaccination and SARS-CoV-2 variants. Measured with immunoSEQ multiplex PCR; TCRdb has only the in-frame clones, and not every one. Of 350,000 to 400,000 clones listed, roughly 90% are singletons. As to treatment: 19 received Ad26.COV2.S at low or high dose, single or two shots; five or six received placebo; per-sample allocation not given. Collection of samples fell on day 63 after the first vaccine or placebo injection. Sequenced here: peripheral blood, sampled in a trial of Ad26.COV2.S vaccine versus placebo. These receptors were collected from a person between 18 and 60 years old who received the Ad26.COV2.S COVID-19 vaccine or a placebo.

This rearrangement joins TRBV5-1 to TRBJ2-7, with TRBD1 identical over 7 bases. Germline loops: CDR1 SGHRS, CDR2 YFSETQ. V lost 1 base, J lost 3 bases, and 4 bases stayed unmatched. The CDR3 runs 14 residues. For the CDR3, the DNA is TGCGCCAGCAGCTTGATAGGGACAGACTACGAGCAGTACTTC. Translation: CASSLIGTDYEQYF.

The rearrangement links TRBV5-8 to TRBJ1-3; tentative D call: TRBD1 (5 bases). This CDR3 spans 14 amino acids. V was clipped by 4 bases and J by 3 bases, with 11 bases between them. CDR1 is SGHTS, CDR2 YDEGEE, per germline. The CDR3 loop reads CASSGPGFGNTIYF. Written as DNA, the CDR3 is TGTGCCAGCAGCGGGCCAGGGTTTGGAAACACCATATATTTT.

The rearrangement uses TRBV19 and TRBJ2-7; TRBD1 matches at 7 bases. Per the germline V gene, CDR1 is LNHDA and CDR2 is SQIVND (reference sequence). The junction had 0 bases not matched to a gene; V was cut back by 5 bases and J by 2 bases. The CDR3 contains 12 residues. Here the CDR3 DNA reads TGTGCCAGTAGTGACAGGGCCTACGAGCAGTACTTC. Translation: CASSDRAYEQYF.

This chain links TRBV2 with TRBJ1-4; possible D gene TRBD1, 5 bases. This CDR3 has 14 amino acids. V was clipped by 4 bases and J by 8 bases, with 14 bases between them. Looked up from germline, CDR1 is SNHLY and CDR2 is FYNNEI. The CDR3 DNA sequence: TGTGCCAGCAGTGCGCCTGACAGTGGGGAAAAACTGTTTTTT. Translated: CASSAPDSGEKLFF.

In this sample, this clone turned up once. The chain employs TRBV11-3 and TRBJ2-7; a weak D match, TRBD2 (5 bases). This CDR3 region has 15 residues. Trimming took 0 bases from V and 3 from J, leaving 12 bases between them. Germline V gene data show CDR1 as SGHNT and CDR2 as YENEEA. In DNA form, the CDR3 reads TGTGCCAGCAGCTTAGAAACGGGGAGAGACTACGAGCAGTACTTC. Translating it yields CASSLETGRDYEQYF.

The sample holds a few counts of this clone. CDR3 sequence: CASKTRIRGNTEAFF. For the CDR3, the DNA is TGTGCCAGCAAGACGAGGATAAGGGGGAACACTGAAGCTTTCTTT. The V gene is TRBV28, the J gene TRBJ1-1; D perhaps matches TRBD1 (5 bases). The V gene lost 7 bases and the J gene lost 1 base, with 16 bases spanning the gap. CDR3 length equals 15 residues. CDR1 and CDR2 (germline): MDHEN, SYDVKM. The entire variable domain, with the rest obtained from reference TRBV28 and TRBJ1-1, is as follows: DVKVTQSSRYLVKRTGEKVFLECVQDMDHENMFWYRQDPGLGLRLIYFSYDVKMKEKGDIPEGYSVSREKKERFSLILESASTNQTSMYLCASKTRIRGNTEAFFGQGTRLTVV.

The gene calls are TRBV27 and TRBJ2-7; 9 nucleotides agree with TRBD1. V was pared by 5 bases and J by 6 bases, with 5 bases of the junction left unmatched. The germline V gene encodes CDR1 MNHEY and CDR2 SMNVEV (reference sequence). CDR3 length: 13 residues. The CDR3 is CASSPGQGGEQYF. In DNA, the CDR3 is TGTGCCAGCAGTCCGGGACAGGGAGGCGAGCAGTACTTC.

This clone was observed a few times. The chain employs TRBV4-1 and TRBJ2-7; D perhaps matches TRBD1 (6 bases). Germline CDR1 and CDR2: MGHRA and YSYEKL. There are 15 residues in the CDR3. Deletions cut 4 bases from V and 1 base from J, with 14 bases between. The CDR3 spells CASSLYLGQSYEQYF. The CDR3 region has the DNA TGCGCCAGCAGCCTCTACTTAGGACAGTCCTACGAGCAGTACTTC.

The CDR3 DNA reads TGTGCCAGCAGTTACTCGGGGGATTATGGCTACACCTTC. This gives the protein CASSYSGDYGYTF. This chain joins TRBV6-5 and TRBJ1-2; tentatively, D is TRBD1 (5 bases). From germline, CDR1 is MNHEY and CDR2 SVGAGI. The CDR3 consists of 13 residues. The V and J ends lost 0 bases and 5 bases respectively, with 7 bases between them.

This clone was counted between two and nine times. The V call is TRBV10-1, the J call TRBJ2-7; 9 bases line up with TRBD1. CDR1 is WNHNN and CDR2 is SYGVQD in the germline V gene (reference sequence). The CDR3 totals 14 residues. V gave up 3 bases and J gave up 7 bases; unmatched junction bases: 7. The CDR3 sequence: CASSDGTGKGEQYF. CDR3 DNA sequence: TGCGCCAGCAGTGATGGGACAGGGAAAGGGGAGCAGTACTTC.

As concerns this clone: A read error may account for a junction end that differs from germline. The chain carries TRBV28 and TRBJ1-4, with 7 bases matching TRBD1. CDR1 is MDHEN, CDR2 SYDVKM, per germline. This CDR3 is built from 12 residues. This CDR3 is CASSPMGQSNLF. The CDR3 DNA is TGTGCCAGCAGTCCGATGGGACAGTCGAACCTTTTT.

The chain employs TRBV12-5 and TRBJ1-5; D is ambiguous. Germline V lookup: CDR1 LGHNT, CDR2 FRNRAP. The V end was cut by 4 bases, the J end by 7 bases, with 11 bases between. The CDR3 loop spans 13 amino acids. The CDR3 DNA reads TGTGCTAGTGGTTCGTCTAGTGGGCAGCCCCAGCATTTT. Its translation: CASGSSSGQPQHF.

V and J are TRBV18 and TRBJ1-1; 8 bases align to TRBD1. CDR3 length equals 16 residues. The germline gives CDR1 KGHSH, CDR2 LQKENI. After removal of 3 bases from V and 5 bases from J, the junction contained 11 bases not matched to a gene. CDR3 amino acids: CASSPSGRQGRTEAFF. The CDR3 DNA is TGTGCCAGCTCACCTTCGGGAAGACAGGGGAGGACTGAAGCTTTCTTT.

This clone was counted a single time. The V call is TRBV19, the J call TRBJ2-7, with D maybe TRBD1 (5 bases). The CDR3 loop spans 12 amino acids. CDR1 and CDR2 (germline): LNHDA, SQIVND (reference sequence). The V end lost 3 bases, the J end lost 5 bases, and 8 bases lay between the germline ends. The CDR3 here is CASSMQGHEQYF. The CDR3 bases are TGTGCCAGTAGTATGCAGGGCCACGAGCAGTACTTC.

The gene calls are TRBV6-5 and TRBJ2-3; D is tentatively TRBD1 or TRBD2 (5 bases each). V lost 5 bases to trimming and J lost 4 bases, with 16 bases between them. The V gene's germline CDR1 is MNHEY and CDR2 SVGAGI. The CDR3 extends over 15 amino acids. CDR3 bases: TGTGCCAGCAGTCCCGGGGCAGGGTTGTCAGATACGCAGTATTTT. Its protein is CASSPGAGLSDTQYF.

This clone was observed a single time. The chain has TRBV19 and TRBJ2-5, with 14 bases aligning to TRBD2. Germline CDR1 and CDR2: LNHDA and SQIVND (reference sequence). V dropped 3 bases and J dropped 1; count of bases not matched to a gene: 7. The CDR3 sequence is 18 residues long. For the CDR3, the DNA is TGTGCCAGTAGTATCGGACTAGCGGGAGGTGGGGGCCAAGAGACCCAGTACTTC. The encoded protein is CASSIGLAGGGGQETQYF.

This chain links TRBV6-4 with TRBJ2-1; D may be TRBD1 (6 bases). The CDR3 loop spans 13 amino acids. CDR1 is MRHNA, CDR2 SNTAGT, per germline. V shed 3 bases and J shed 7 bases, with 10 bases lying between them. CDR3 sequence: CASSEWGRNEQFF. The DNA for the CDR3 is TGTGCCAGCAGTGAATGGGGGCGAAATGAGCAGTTCTTC.

The rearrangement uses TRBV10-3 and TRBJ1-4; TRBD1 might be the D (5 bases). From germline, CDR1 is ENHRY and CDR2 SYGVKD. The length of the CDR3 is 13 residues. V dropped 6 bases and J dropped 5 bases, with 10 bases sitting between them. The CDR3 region is CAIRQASNEKLFF. Written as DNA, the CDR3 is TGTGCCATCAGACAGGCCTCAAATGAAAAACTGTTTTTT.

This chain connects TRBV4-2 to TRBJ1-2; 7 positions agree with TRBD1. V shed 4 bases, J shed 8 bases, and the junction held 4 bases outside the gene matches. The CDR3 length is 12 residues. CDR1 is LGHNA and CDR2 is YNFKEQ in the germline V gene. In nucleotides, the CDR3 is TGTGCCAGCAGCCCACAGGGGAGCGGCTACACCTTC. As protein: CASSPQGSGYTF.

The gene calls are TRBV6-5 and TRBJ1-1; tentatively, D is TRBD1 (5 bases). The germline gives CDR1 MNHEY, CDR2 SVGAGI. V dropped 2 bases and J dropped 3 bases, with 10 bases sitting between them. This CDR3 spans 14 amino acids. Here the CDR3 reads CASSYNVGHTEAFF. The CDR3 bases are TGTGCCAGCAGTTACAATGTGGGGCACACTGAAGCTTTCTTT.

The chain couples TRBV6-2 or TRBV6-3 to TRBJ2-7; D not resolved. CDR1 is MNHEY and CDR2 is SVGEGT in the germline V gene. The CDR3 has 12 amino acids. Trimming left V 6 bases short and J 5 bases short, with 11 bases between. CDR3 in amino acids: CASSLGINEQYF. As DNA, the CDR3 is TGTGCCAGCAGCCTAGGAATTAACGAGCAGTACTTC.

The V call is TRBV29-1, the J call TRBJ2-1, with 10 nucleotides matching TRBD2. Germline CDR1 is SQVTM and CDR2 is ANQGSEA. V shed 7 bases and J 3 bases; nucleotides not matched to a gene: 6. This CDR3 is 14 amino acids long. The CDR3 loop is CSALTSGLYNEQFF. CDR3 in DNA: TGCAGCGCCCTGACTAGCGGGCTCTACAATGAGCAGTTCTTC.

This chain uses TRBV9 with TRBJ2-2, with 8 bases fitting TRBD1. This CDR3 has 16 amino acids. CDR1 is SGDLS, CDR2 YYNGEE, per germline. The V segment lost 1 base and the J segment 3 bases; nucleotides outside the gene matches: 5. CDR3 in amino acids: CASSVRQGADTGELFF. CDR3 in DNA: TGTGCCAGCAGCGTAAGGCAGGGGGCAGACACCGGGGAGCTGTTTTTT.